The next 18 T cell receptor beta chains were all read from a single sample in a study of T cell repertoires in cytomegalovirus infection. TCRdb processed the reads anew with MiXCR; each CDR3 protein has one entry. Among 200,000 or so distinct CDR3 sequences listed, roughly 27% were seen once. Source material: PBMCs. The receptors were gathered from a human donor in good health (CMV status not recorded). Some clones in this sample may be carry-over from other donors' samples.

The chain employs TRBV29-1 and TRBJ1-1, with TRBD1 matching 8 bases. From germline, CDR1 is SQVTM and CDR2 ANQGSEA. The CDR3 totals 14 residues. The ends lost 6 bases at V and 5 bases at J; junction bases unmatched: 11. The CDR3 region is CSVTGQGAVTEAFF. The CDR3 coding sequence is TGCAGCGTCACCGGCCAGGGGGCGGTTACTGAAGCTTTCTTT. Looking up the rest from reference TRBV29-1 and TRBJ1-1 gives the full variable domain: SAVISQKPSRDICQRGTSLTIQCQVDSQVTMMFWYRQQPGQSLTLIATANQGSEATYESGFVIDKFPISRPNLTFSTLTVSNMSPEDSSIYLCSVTGQGAVTEAFFGQGTRLTVV.

This sequence joins TRBV10-2 and TRBJ1-5, with D tentatively TRBD1 (6 bases). CDR1 is WSHSY and CDR2 is SAAADI in the germline V gene. V gave up 8 bases and J gave up 4 bases, with 15 bases separating them. The CDR3 is 14 residues long. CDR3 residues: CASGAGAGNQPQHF. Here the CDR3 DNA reads TGCGCCAGCGGGGCGGGGGCCGGTAATCAGCCCCAGCATTTT.

There are a few counts of this clonotype. CDR3 sequence (DNA): TGTGCCAGCAGTCCGGGACATCTTACCTACGAGCAGTACTTC. This codes for CASSPGHLTYEQYF. The chain carries TRBV12-3 or TRBV12-4 and TRBJ2-7; TRBD1 is a possible D gene (6 bases). The CDR3 runs 14 residues. Between the trimmed V and J ends, which lost 5 bases and 2 bases, there was a span of 13 bases.

This chain connects TRBV20-1 to TRBJ1-2; TRBD1 might be the D (6 bases). The CDR3 loop spans 13 amino acids. Trimming took 2 bases from V and 7 from J, leaving 14 bases between them. Germline V lookup: CDR1 DFQATT, CDR2 SNEGSKA (reference sequence). CDR3 in amino acids: CSARPLDRIGYTF. The CDR3 DNA reads TGCAGTGCTAGACCCTTGGACAGAATTGGCTACACCTTC.

V usage is TRBV6-2 or TRBV6-3 and J usage is TRBJ1-1, with 8 bases lining up with TRBD1. The germline V gene has CDR1 MNHEY and CDR2 SVGEGT. Germline trimming cut 0 bases from V and 1 base from J; bases unmatched to any gene: 7. CDR3 length equals 17 residues. CDR3 amino acids: CASSYSSTGQGNTEAFF. Written as DNA, the CDR3 is TGTGCCAGCAGTTACTCGAGTACAGGACAGGGGAACACTGAAGCTTTCTTT.

The chain has TRBV12-3 or TRBV12-4 and TRBJ1-6; D gene uncertain. This CDR3 comprises 13 residues. Trimming stripped 6 bases from V and 7 bases from J, with 10 bases between. CDR3 sequence: CASSPARNSPLHF. The CDR3 DNA reads TGTGCCAGCAGCCCGGCAAGAAATTCACCCCTCCACTTT.

This clonotype came up a few times. V gene TRBV5-5 combines with J gene TRBJ2-7, with D possibly being TRBD1 (6 bases). This CDR3 spans 14 amino acids. From germline, CDR1 is SGHKS and CDR2 YYEKEE (reference sequence). Trimming cost V 3 bases and J 3 bases, with 13 bases left between them. The CDR3 sequence: CASSYSTGSYEQYF. The CDR3 DNA reads as TGTGCCAGCAGCTATTCGACAGGAAGCTACGAGCAGTACTTC.

The gene calls are TRBV12-3 or TRBV12-4 and TRBJ2-2, with 9 bases matching TRBD1. V lost 5 bases to trimming and J lost 5 bases; unmatched junction nucleotides: 9. The CDR3 length is 16 residues. The CDR3 DNA is TGTGCCAGCAGTCCGATGACGGGACAGGGTACCGGGGAGCTGTTTTTT. It yields the protein CASSPMTGQGTGELFF.

With regard to this clonotype: A much larger clone differs by one base, so this may be a read error. The V call is TRBV7-9, the J call TRBJ1-1; D is unresolved. V dropped 5 bases and J dropped 0 bases, with 19 bases sitting between them. Germline V lookup: CDR1 SEHNR, CDR2 FQNEAQ (reference sequence). CDR3 length: 17 amino acids. The CDR3 protein is CASSPSRLTSLNTEAFF. CDR3 DNA sequence: TGTGCCAGCAGCCCCAGCAGACTTACTAGCTTGAACACTGAAGCTTTCTTT.

V usage is TRBV29-1 and J usage is TRBJ1-5; D unresolved. CDR3 size: 13 residues. Germline values: CDR1 SQVTM, CDR2 ANQGSEA. Trimming shortened V by 0 bases and J by 6 bases, and 9 bases separated the two germline ends. This chain's CDR3 is CSVEEPLGQPQHF. DNA for the CDR3: TGCAGCGTTGAAGAGCCTCTAGGTCAGCCCCAGCATTTT.

V is TRBV5-4 and J is TRBJ1-1; D may be TRBD1 (5 bases). This CDR3 has 13 residues. Germline CDR1 SGHNT, CDR2 YYREEE (reference sequence). The V end lost 2 bases, the J end lost 1 base, and 6 bases lay between the germline ends. CDR3 sequence (DNA): TGTGCCAGCAGCTTTAGGGGGAACACTGAAGCTTTCTTT. Translation gives CASSFRGNTEAFF.

This rearrangement joins TRBV10-3 to TRBJ2-5, with no clear D. The CDR3 loop spans 11 amino acids. Germline lookup yields CDR1 ENHRY and CDR2 SYGVKD. V lost 10 bases and J lost 6, with 12 bases in between. CDR3 sequence: CATRDGQTQYF. DNA of the CDR3: TGTGCCACCCGAGACGGCCAGACCCAGTACTTC.

This clonotype turned up a few times. This rearrangement joins TRBV19 to TRBJ1-5, with D hard to call. The CDR3 has 14 residues. Germline lookup yields CDR1 LNHDA and CDR2 SQIVND (reference sequence). V was cut by 5 bases and J by 6 bases, with 14 bases left in between. The CDR3, as DNA: TGTGCCAGTAGTCTTCAAGGGAACGGTCAGCCCCAGCATTTT. Its protein is CASSLQGNGQPQHF.

CDR3 loop: CASGLVVTGGPDNEQFF. The DNA of the CDR3 is TGTGCTAGTGGTTTGGTAGTGACGGGGGGGCCTGACAATGAGCAGTTCTTC. The chain links TRBV12-5 to TRBJ2-1; TRBD2 aligns across 8 bases. The germline gives CDR1 LGHNT, CDR2 FRNRAP. The ends lost 0 bases at V and 5 bases at J; junction bases unmatched: 9. The CDR3 length is 17 residues.

This chain joins TRBV20-1 and TRBJ1-3; perhaps TRBD1 as D (6 bases). The germline gives CDR1 DFQATT, CDR2 SNEGSKA (reference sequence). The length of the CDR3 is 16 residues. V lost 3 bases and J lost 0, with 15 bases in between. The CDR3, as DNA: TGCAGTGCTAGGAAACAGGGTTGGGTCTCTGGAAACACCATATATTTT. Protein: CSARKQGWVSGNTIYF.

Only a few counts were recorded for this clonotype. The chain employs TRBV7-6 and TRBJ1-1; tentative D call: TRBD1 (6 bases). The CDR3 sequence is 12 residues long. Trimming cost V 5 bases and J 7 bases, with 11 bases left between them. Germline V gene sequence: CDR1 SGHVS, CDR2 FNYEAQ. The CDR3 reads CASSPGTLEAFF. The CDR3 nucleotides are TGTGCCAGCAGCCCCGGGACACTTGAAGCTTTCTTT.

The chain recombines TRBV12-3 or TRBV12-4 with TRBJ2-3; 7 nucleotides match TRBD1. The CDR3 runs to 15 residues. V shed 6 bases and J 0 bases; nucleotides not matched to a gene: 6. This CDR3 is CASRNHRGSTDTQYF. The CDR3 DNA reads as TGTGCCAGCAGAAACCACAGGGGAAGCACAGATACGCAGTATTTT.

This clonotype appeared many times. The chain has TRBV7-9 and TRBJ2-7; D is ambiguous. Looked up from germline, CDR1 is SEHNR and CDR2 is FQNEAQ (reference sequence). Trimming shortened V by 5 bases and J by 2 bases, and 16 bases separated the two germline ends. There are 15 residues in the CDR3. The CDR3 sequence is CASSPDDPGAYEQYF. DNA for the CDR3: TGTGCCAGCAGCCCAGACGACCCGGGTGCCTACGAGCAGTACTTC. Full variable domain (rest looked up from reference TRBV7-9 and TRBJ2-7): DTGVSQNPRHKITKRGQNVTFRCDPISEHNRLYWYRQTLGQGPEFLTYFQNEAQLEKSRLLSDRFSAERPKGSFSTLEIQRTEQGDSAMYLCASSPDDPGAYEQYFGPGTRLTVT.